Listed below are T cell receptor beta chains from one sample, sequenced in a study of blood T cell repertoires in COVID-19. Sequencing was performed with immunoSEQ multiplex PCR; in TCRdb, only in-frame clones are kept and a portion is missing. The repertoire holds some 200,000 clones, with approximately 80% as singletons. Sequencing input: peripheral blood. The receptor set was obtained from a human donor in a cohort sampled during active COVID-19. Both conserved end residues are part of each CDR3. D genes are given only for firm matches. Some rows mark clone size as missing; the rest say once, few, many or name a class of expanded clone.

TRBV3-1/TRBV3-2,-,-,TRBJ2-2,TGTGCCAGCAGCAACCTACAGGGGAGGTCCGGGGAGCTGTTTTTT,CASSNLQGRSGELFF
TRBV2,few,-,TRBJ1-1,TGTGCCAGCAGCCCCAGGGTTTCCGGCACTGAAGCTTTCTTT,CASSPRVSGTEAFF
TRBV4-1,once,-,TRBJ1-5,TGCGCCAGCAGCTACGACAGGAATCAGCCCCAGCATTTT,CASSYDRNQPQHF
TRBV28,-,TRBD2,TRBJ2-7,TGTGCCAGCACCGACCACCCCGGGACTAGCGGGAGGCAGTCCTACGAGCAGTACTTC,CASTDHPGTSGRQSYEQYF
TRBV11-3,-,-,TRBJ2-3,TGTGCCAGCAGCGCACAGGGTACTAGCACAGATACGCAGTATTTT,CASSAQGTSTDTQYF
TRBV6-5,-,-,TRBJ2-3,TGTGCCAGCAGTTACTCACGGGAAGATACGCAGTATTTT,CASSYSREDTQYF
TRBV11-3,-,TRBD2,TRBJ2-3,TGTGCCAGCAGCTTAGATCACCGGGGGGGTCGCACAGATACGCAGTATTTT,CASSLDHRGGRTDTQYF
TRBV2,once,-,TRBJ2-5,TGTGCCAGCAGTGGAGCAAGCGGAACTAGATGGGAGACCCAGTACTTC,CASSGASGTRWETQYF
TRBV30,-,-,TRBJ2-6,TGTGCCTGGAATAGCTTCGGTGTGAGCCGCTCTGGGGCCAACGTCCTGACTTTC,CAWNSFGVSRSGANVLTF
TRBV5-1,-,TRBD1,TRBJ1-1,TGCGCCAGCAGCGACCTCCGGGACAGGGAAAAAAGGGGGGCAAAGAACACTGAAGCTTTCTTT,CASSDLRDREKRGAKNTEAFF
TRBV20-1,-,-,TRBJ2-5,TGCAGTGCTAGTTACCGGCGGAGTGTCCAAGAGACCCAGTACTTC,CSASYRRSVQETQYF
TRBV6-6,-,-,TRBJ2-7,TGTGCCAGCAGGCGGGACAGCTACGAGCAGTACTTC,CASRRDSYEQYF
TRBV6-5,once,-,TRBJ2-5,TGTGCCAGCAGAATACAGGGTCTGGAGACCCAGTACTTC,CASRIQGLETQYF
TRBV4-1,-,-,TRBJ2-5,TGCGCCAGCAGTAGCGCGGGGGAGACCCAGTACTTC,CASSSAGETQYF